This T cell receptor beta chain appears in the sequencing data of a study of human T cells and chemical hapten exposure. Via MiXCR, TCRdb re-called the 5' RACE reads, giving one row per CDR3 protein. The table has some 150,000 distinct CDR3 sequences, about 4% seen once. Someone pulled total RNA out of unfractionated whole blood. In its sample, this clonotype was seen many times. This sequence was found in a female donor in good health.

CDR3 protein: CSARAHYRGLAFF. CDR3 nucleotides: TGCAGTGCTAGAGCCCACTACCGGGGGTTAGCTTTCTTT. This chain joins TRBV20-1 and TRBJ1-1; D is possibly TRBD1 (5 bases). Trimming left V 1 base short and J 10 bases short, with 16 bases between. The germline V gene has CDR1 DFQATT and CDR2 SNEGSKA (reference sequence). The CDR3 extends over 13 amino acids.